This T cell receptor beta chain was captured by sequencing in a study of shared clonotypes between healthy human individuals. Sequencing was performed with immunoSEQ multiplex PCR; in TCRdb, only in-frame clones are kept and a portion is missing. This table holds around 1.5 million clones, 98% found once. Donors comprised only Caucasian adults living in Nashville, Tennessee. CD4+ cells yielded CD45RA+ naive and CD45RA-negative memory subsets. Overall study results and limits: Naive subsets, compared against memory subsets, generally had larger estimated richness values.

Remarks on this clone: The antigen remains unidentified.

Germline V gives CDR1 SGHRS, CDR2 YFSETQ. There are 16 residues in the CDR3. Losses at the gene ends were 1 base for V and 3 bases for J; bases not matched to a gene: 6. The gene calls are TRBV5-1 and TRBJ2-5; 10 positions match TRBD2. The TCR sequence derives from a man younger than 40 in good health. Sample: naive CD4+ T cells sorted from blood. Sample subset: CD45RA+ positively selected. In nucleotides, the CDR3 is TGCGCCAGCAGCTTGTTCCTAGCGGGAGAAAAAGAGACCCAGTACTTC. Translated: CASSLFLAGEKETQYF.